Shown below are 18 T cell receptor beta chains from a single sample sequenced in a study of T cells after somatic rescue of genetic block (dated by TCRdb to the early 2020s). Library preparation employed the immunoSEQ multiplex PCR assay. Sourced from immuneACCESS, this table was stored by TCRdb with only in-frame sequences that have V and J called. A share of the clones is absent; for the studies checked, an unresolved V gene accounts for under half, and the remainder has no known explanation. This sample gives more than 7,500 clones in total; 70% to 75% of them show up just once. Around a fifth of the sample is held by the ten biggest clonotypes. The sequencing sample was made of peripheral blood mononuclear cells (PBMCs). All receptors come from a boy aged 5-17 years.

The CDR3 reads CASKVGDIQYF. CDR3 coding DNA: TGTGCCAGCAAGGTTGGGGACATTCAGTACTTC. V and J are TRBV6-4 and TRBJ2-4; D gene ambiguous. The CDR3 sequence is 11 residues long. Trimming stripped 7 bases from V and 8 bases from J, with 9 bases between. Germline assignment: CDR1 MRHNA and CDR2 SNTAGT.

The chain combines TRBV9 with TRBJ1-2, with 10 nucleotides matching TRBD1. Germline V gene data show CDR1 as SGDLS and CDR2 as YYNGEE. The CDR3 covers 15 residues. With V trimmed by 4 bases and J by 7 bases, 10 bases remained unmatched. The CDR3 here is CASSRSGTGVAGYTF. The DNA for the CDR3 is TGTGCCAGCAGCAGATCCGGGACAGGGGTGGCTGGCTACACCTTC. Complete variable domain (other parts from reference TRBV9 and TRBJ1-2): DSGVTQTPKHLITATGQRVTLRCSPRSGDLSVYWYQQSLDQGLQFLIQYYNGEERAKGNILERFSAQQFPDLHSELNLSSLELGDSALYFCASSRSGTGVAGYTFGSGTRLTVV.

This rearrangement joins TRBV5-1 to TRBJ2-7, with 9 bases lining up with TRBD1. CDR3 length equals 14 residues. Germline lookup yields CDR1 SGHRS and CDR2 YFSETQ. Trimming at V came to 0 bases and at J to 5 bases, leaving 3 bases not matched to a gene. Here the CDR3 DNA reads TGCGCCAGCAGCTTGGGGACAGGGGTTAACGAGCAGTACTTC. As protein: CASSLGTGVNEQYF.

This chain connects TRBV18 to TRBJ1-3; 7 positions agree with TRBD1. The junction had 8 bases not matched to a gene; V was cut back by 3 bases and J by 0 bases. The CDR3 loop spans 17 amino acids. Germline CDR1 is KGHSH and CDR2 is LQKENI. CDR3: CASSPLGQHFSGNTIYF. For the CDR3, the DNA is TGTGCCAGCTCACCTTTGGGACAGCATTTCTCTGGAAACACCATATATTTT.

The J gene is TRBJ2-5, the V gene TRBV6-5; TRBD2 matches at 10 bases. Germline CDR1 MNHEY, CDR2 SVGAGI. The CDR3 sequence is 15 residues long. The trim removed 5 bases at V and 2 bases at J, leaving 5 bases unmatched. The CDR3 region is CASSTGLAFQETQYF. The CDR3 nucleotides are TGTGCCAGCAGTACGGGACTAGCGTTTCAAGAGACCCAGTACTTC.

The chain links TRBV27 to TRBJ2-3; D may be TRBD2 (7 bases). CDR1 and CDR2 (germline): MNHEY, SMNVEV (reference sequence). The V end was cut by 1 base, the J end by 2 bases, with 10 bases between. The CDR3 extends over 15 amino acids. The CDR3 DNA is TGTGCCAGCAGTTTATGGGGGGGCCACACAGATACGCAGTATTTT. This encodes CASSLWGGHTDTQYF.

The V gene is TRBV6-5, the J gene TRBJ1-3; perhaps TRBD1 as D (6 bases). The CDR3 covers 14 residues. Trimming pared 2 bases from V and 4 bases from J, leaving 9 bases between. Germline V CDR1 and CDR2: MNHEY, SVGAGI. The CDR3 DNA is TGTGCCAGCAGTTACGGGGGCGAAGGAAACACCATATATTTT. This codes for CASSYGGEGNTIYF.

CDR3 amino acids: CASSLAGSQETQYF. CDR3 DNA: TGCGCCAGCAGCTTGGCCGGATCCCAAGAGACCCAGTACTTC. The chain carries TRBV5-1 and TRBJ2-5; no clear D gene. CDR1 SGHRS and CDR2 YFSETQ come from the germline V gene. Trimming took 0 bases from V and 1 from J, leaving 7 bases between them. The CDR3 contains 14 residues.

This sequence joins TRBV5-1 and TRBJ2-1; tentative D call: TRBD2 (5 bases). V gave up 0 bases and J gave up 4 bases, with 11 bases separating them. The length of the CDR3 is 15 residues. CDR1 is SGHRS, CDR2 YFSETQ, per germline. CDR3 sequence (DNA): TGCGCCAGCAGCTTGGGACCGCGGGTTTACAATGAGCAGTTCTTC. Residues: CASSLGPRVYNEQFF.

The chain carries TRBV11-2 and TRBJ1-2; D unresolved. Germline CDR1 SGHAT, CDR2 FQNNGV. Trimming left V 1 base short and J 7 bases short, with 10 bases between. This CDR3 comprises 13 residues. CDR3 DNA: TGTGCCAGCAGCTTAGGAGCGCTAGGTGGCTACACCTTC. Amino acids: CASSLGALGGYTF.

For this clone: An end of the junction differs from the germline gene, which may be a read error. The chain uses TRBV11-2 and TRBJ2-7; D gene unclear. Germline values: CDR1 SGHAT, CDR2 FQNNGV. The CDR3 extends over 11 amino acids. The DNA of the CDR3 is TGTGCCAGCAGCTCCACCTACGGGCAGTACTTC. Translating gives CASSSTYGQYF.

This sequence joins TRBV28 and TRBJ1-6, with D perhaps TRBD1 (5 bases). Germline V gene sequence: CDR1 MDHEN, CDR2 SYDVKM. Trimming shortened V by 4 bases and J by 7 bases, and 20 bases separated the two germline ends. This CDR3 comprises 17 residues. The CDR3 loop reads CASSSPRQGGYNSPLHF. CDR3 nucleotides: TGTGCCAGCAGTTCCCCCCGGCAGGGCGGGTACAATTCACCCCTCCACTTT.

This sequence joins TRBV6-8 and TRBJ1-2; D is unclear. Germline values: CDR1 MNHGY, CDR2 SAAAGT. The length of the CDR3 is 14 residues. Deletions cut 0 bases from V and 8 bases from J, with 13 bases between. CDR3 region: CASSYSDREWGYTF. The DNA for the CDR3 is TGTGCCAGCAGTTACTCGGATAGGGAATGGGGCTACACCTTC.

The CDR3, as DNA: TGTGCCAGCTCACCACCGGCAGGGGGCACAGATACGCAGTATTTT. It encodes CASSPPAGGTDTQYF. The chain carries TRBV18 and TRBJ2-3; possible D gene TRBD1, 6 bases. Germline V gene lookup returns CDR1 KGHSH and CDR2 LQKENI. Trimming stripped 0 bases from V and 1 base from J, with 8 bases between. The CDR3 has 15 residues.

This clone has more than one count but fewer than ten. The chain uses TRBV5-4 and TRBJ2-1; tentatively, D is TRBD1 (5 bases). Per germline, CDR1 SGHNT and CDR2 YYREEE (reference sequence). Trimming left V 4 bases short and J 6 bases short, with 11 bases between. The CDR3 loop spans 13 amino acids. The CDR3 reads CASSLDISNEQFF. The CDR3 region has the DNA TGTGCCAGCAGCCTGGACATTTCCAATGAGCAGTTCTTC. Full variable domain (missing parts from reference TRBV5-4 and TRBJ2-1): ETGVTQSPTHLIKTRGQQVTLRCSSQSGHNTVSWYQQALGQGPQFIFQYYREEENGRGNFPPRFSGLQFPNYSSELNVNALELDDSALYLCASSLDISNEQFFGPGTRLTVL.

This clone was detected once. A junction boundary mismatches the germline segment, possibly from a read error. The rearrangement links TRBV7-8 to TRBJ1-1; D remains ambiguous. Per the germline V gene, CDR1 is SGHVS and CDR2 is FQNEAQ. The CDR3 sequence is 13 residues long. The CDR3, as DNA: TGTGCCAGCAGCCCGGCGGGGAACAGTGAAGCTTTCTTT. This gives the protein CASSPAGNSEAFF.

The chain carries TRBV19 and TRBJ2-7; the D is unclear. This CDR3 spans 14 amino acids. CDR1 is LNHDA and CDR2 is SQIVND in the germline V gene (reference sequence). Trimming removed 2 bases at V and 2 bases at J, with 10 bases between. The CDR3 region is CASSISPGTYEQYF. The CDR3 DNA reads TGTGCCAGTAGTATATCACCCGGCACCTACGAGCAGTACTTC.

The chain combines TRBV10-2 with TRBJ1-4; D uncertain. The V and J ends lost 6 bases and 0 bases respectively, with 14 bases between them. From germline, CDR1 is WSHSY and CDR2 SAAADI. CDR3 length: 16 residues. CDR3 nucleotides: TGCGCCAGCAGAGGAGACTATCCGCCAACTAATGAAAAACTGTTTTTT. Protein: CASRGDYPPTNEKLFF.